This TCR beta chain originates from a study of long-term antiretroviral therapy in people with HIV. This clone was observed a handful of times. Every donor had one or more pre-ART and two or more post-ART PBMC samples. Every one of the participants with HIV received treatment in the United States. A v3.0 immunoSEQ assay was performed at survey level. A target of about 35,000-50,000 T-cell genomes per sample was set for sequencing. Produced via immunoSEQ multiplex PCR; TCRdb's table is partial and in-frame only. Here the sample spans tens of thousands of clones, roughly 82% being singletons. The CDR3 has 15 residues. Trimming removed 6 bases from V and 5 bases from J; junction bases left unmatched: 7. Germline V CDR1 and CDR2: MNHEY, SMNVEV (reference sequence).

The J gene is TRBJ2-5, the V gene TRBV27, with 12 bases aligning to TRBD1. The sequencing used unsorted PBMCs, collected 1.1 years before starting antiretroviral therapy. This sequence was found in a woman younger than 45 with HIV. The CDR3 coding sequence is TGTGCCAGCAGCTCCGGGACAGGGGGCGTGGAGACCCAGTACTTC. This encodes CASSSGTGGVETQYF.